This entry is about one T cell receptor (beta chain). The sample belongs to a study of blood T cell repertoires in COVID-19. Overall study context: COVID-19 samples from acute and convalescent phases originated in the United States, Italy and Spain. PBMCs, B-cell-depleted T cells, or T cells provided the cDNA or gDNA that made up the material.

This CDR3 spans 17 amino acids. Per germline, CDR1 SGHDT and CDR2 YYEEEE. Unmatched junction bases numbered 5, after V lost 1 base and J lost 1 base. Per the authors' pipeline: Amplification of reference gene primers was used by the study to estimate nucleated cell counts. Clones were sequenced by immunoSEQ multiplex PCR, and TCRdb holds only the in-frame ones, with some missing. D and trimming come from the DNA, and the V and J calls and clone size come from that table. This sample carries around 44,000 clones, 92% of them seen once, and the ten largest clones take around 11%. The sequence was collected from a human donor in a cohort sampled during active COVID-19. This sequence joins TRBV5-6 and TRBJ2-3, with 11 bases fitting TRBD2. What was sequenced was peripheral blood. CDR3 bases: TGTGCCAGCAGCTTGTTACTAGCGGGGGCCGGCACAGATACGCAGTATTTT. Amino acids: CASSLLLAGAGTDTQYF.